This is a list of T cell receptor beta chains from one sample in a study of cytomegalovirus exposure and HLA in healthy donors. The assay was immunoSEQ multiplex PCR, and TCRdb's table has in-frame clones only and misses some. The data contain 210,000 or so clones, 75% to 90% of them singletons. Sequencing was carried out using PBMCs. These TCRs come from a woman aged 18-29 years in good health and CMV-seronegative. Both conserved end residues are part of each CDR3. D genes are given only for firm matches. Size is stated for part of the rows, as once, few or many counts, or as a class when the clone is expanded.

clone_size j_call v_call d_call cdr3_nt cdr3_aa
few TRBJ2-2 TRBV7-2 . TGTGCCAGCAGCTTGAAACAGCCCTGGGAGCTGTTTTTT CASSLKQPWELFF
once TRBJ1-2 TRBV5-6 . TGTGCCAGCAGCTTGAAGGGGCTGCTGGACTATGGCTACACCTTC CASSLKGLLDYGYTF
. TRBJ2-1 TRBV4-3 . TGCGCCAGCAGCCTTTGGGCTATCTCCTACAATGAGCAGTTCTTC CASSLWAISYNEQFF
. TRBJ1-1 TRBV2 TRBD1 TGTGCCAGCAGCCCTAGTTGGACAGGGGCGACTGAAGCTTTCTTT CASSPSWTGATEAFF
once TRBJ1-2 TRBV29-1 TRBD1 TGCAGCGTCGTGACAGGGGTCGATGGCTACACCTTC CSVVTGVDGYTF
. TRBJ2-1 TRBV2 TRBD1 TGTGCCAGCAGGGGACAGCCGACCTCCTACAATGAGCAGTTCTTC CASRGQPTSYNEQFF
once TRBJ2-7 TRBV6-5 . TGTGCCAGCAGTGGACGGAGAGCGGCCGAGCAGTACTTC CASSGRRAAEQYF
. TRBJ1-2 TRBV5-1 . TGCGCCAGCAGCTTGGGGACAGCCTATGGCTACACCTTC CASSLGTAYGYTF
. TRBJ2-7 TRBV28 TRBD1 TGTGCCAGCAGTTTGACAGGGCTGAACTACGAGCAGTACTTC CASSLTGLNYEQYF
. TRBJ2-7 TRBV7-9 . TGTGCCAGCAGCTTCTCGGGTTTCGACGAGCAGTACTTC CASSFSGFDEQYF
. TRBJ2-1 TRBV4-1 TRBD2 TGCGCCAGCAGCCAAGCTAGCGGGAGCGTTCTTCAGGTCTTC CASSQASGSVLQVF
. TRBJ1-1 TRBV30 . TGTGCCTGGAGCGCCCCTACAGAAAACACTGAAGCTTTCTTT CAWSAPTENTEAFF
. TRBJ2-5 TRBV6-5 TRBD2 TGTGCCAGCAGTTACTCGCTAGCGGGGGCTCAAGAGACCCAGTACTTC CASSYSLAGAQETQYF
. TRBJ2-5 TRBV15 TRBD2 TGTGCCACCAGCAGAAGCGGGAGATCCGGAGAGACCCAGTACTTC CATSRSGRSGETQYF
. TRBJ2-1 TRBV27 TRBD2 TGTGCCAGCAGTTTGGAACTAGCGGACCCCAGGAATGAGCAGTTCTTC CASSLELADPRNEQFF
. TRBJ2-7 TRBV10-3 TRBD1 TGTGCCATCAGTGAGCTCCCGGGACAGGCCTATTCCTACGAGCAGTACTTC CAISELPGQAYSYEQYF
. TRBJ2-7 TRBV2 TRBD2 TGTGCCAGCAGTGAGGTTACCGGGGGGAGCTCCTACGAGCAGTACTTC CASSEVTGGSSYEQYF
. TRBJ2-5 TRBV4-3 . TGCGCCAGCAGCCAAGATCCCGGGGGGCAGAAGACCCAGTACTTC CASSQDPGGQKTQYF
. TRBJ2-2 TRBV18 . TGTGCCAGCTCACCGCAGGGTAACACCGGGGAGCTGTTTTTT CASSPQGNTGELFF
. TRBJ2-5 TRBV11-2 . TGTGCCAGCAGCTTAGATAGGGGTGAGACCCAGTACTTC CASSLDRGETQYF
. TRBJ2-5 TRBV30 . TGTGCCTGGAGTGTATTGGGGGCGGGGGAGCAGTACTTC CAWSVLGAGEQYF
. TRBJ1-2 TRBV6-1 TRBD1 TGTGCCAGCAGTGACAGGGACAGCTATGGCTACACCTTC CASSDRDSYGYTF
. TRBJ1-5 TRBV7-6 . TGTGCCAGCAGCTTGTCCGCGAATAGCAATCAGCCCCAGCATTTT CASSLSANSNQPQHF
. TRBJ1-5 TRBV11-2 . TGTGCCAGCAGCTTAGACTTGAGCAATCAGCCCCAGCATTTT CASSLDLSNQPQHF
. TRBJ2-5 TRBV6-1 TRBD1 TGTGCCAGCAGTGTCTGGGACAGGGAGTTAGAGACCCAGTACTTC CASSVWDRELETQYF
. TRBJ1-1 TRBV29-1 . TGCAGCGTTGGTTCAGTGAACACTGAAGCTTTCTTT CSVGSVNTEAFF
. TRBJ2-1 TRBV10-1 TRBD2 TGCGCCAGCAGTGGGGGACTAGCGGGCTCCTACAATGAGCAGTTCTTC CASSGGLAGSYNEQFF
. TRBJ1-3 TRBV6-5 . TGTGCCAGCAGCCATGACAGTAGCTCTGGAAACACCATATATTTT CASSHDSSSGNTIYF
. TRBJ2-5 TRBV7-2 . TGTGCCAGCAGCCTATTAGAGACCCAGTACTTC CASSLLETQYF
. TRBJ1-5 TRBV4-1 . TGCGCCAGCAGCGATGTTAGGACAGAGTATCAGCCCCAGCATTTT CASSDVRTEYQPQHF
. TRBJ1-6 TRBV25-1 . TGTGCCATCCAGGACAGCGGAAATTCACCCCTCCACTTT CAIQDSGNSPLHF
. TRBJ2-7 TRBV7-2 TRBD2 TGTGCCAGCAGCCCCGGGACTACTCCGTACGAGCAGTACTTC CASSPGTTPYEQYF
. TRBJ1-5 TRBV27 . TGTGCCAGCAGTTCCCTGGCGGGCAATCAGCCCCAGCATTTT CASSSLAGNQPQHF
. TRBJ2-1 TRBV5-1 TRBD2 TGCGCCAGCAGCTTCGGGGCTAGCGGGGTCAATGAGCAGTTCTTC CASSFGASGVNEQFF
few TRBJ1-5 TRBV19 . TGTGCCAGTAGTATAGACGGGAGTAGGCAGCCCCAGCATTTT CASSIDGSRQPQHF
. TRBJ1-1 TRBV2 . TGTGCCAGCAGTGTTATAATGATTACGACTGATCAAGCTTTCTTT CASSVIMITTDQAFF
. TRBJ2-7 TRBV11-3 TRBD2 TGTGCCAGCAGCTTAGGAACGGGAGGCTACGAGCAGTACTTC CASSLGTGGYEQYF
. TRBJ1-2 TRBV27 . TGTGCCAGCAGTCTCCGGGGATATGGCTACACCTTC CASSLRGYGYTF
. TRBJ1-1 TRBV7-2 TRBD1 TGTGCCAGCAGCTCAAGGGGACAGGTGAACACTGAAGCTTTCTTT CASSSRGQVNTEAFF
. TRBJ2-7 TRBV5-6 . TGTGCCAGCAGTTCTCTTAGTGCGTCTATCTCCTACGAGCAGTACTTC CASSSLSASISYEQYF
. TRBJ2-4 TRBV6-5 . TGTGCCAGCAGTTACTCCCGGGGACTAGCCAAAAACATTCAGTACTTC CASSYSRGLAKNIQYF
. TRBJ2-7 TRBV6-5 TRBD2 TGTGCCAGCAGTTACGAGCCTAGCGGGAGCACCGAGCAGTACTTC CASSYEPSGSTEQYF
. TRBJ2-3 TRBV6-1 . TGTGCCAGCAGTCTCCTGGCCACAGATACGCAGTATTTT CASSLLATDTQYF
. TRBJ2-1 TRBV9 . TGTGCCAGCAGCGTAAGTCTAGGGGCTAACTCCTACAATGAGCAGTTCTTC CASSVSLGANSYNEQFF
. TRBJ1-1 TRBV7-9 . TGTGCCAGCAGCCTTGACAGCACGAAAGCTTTCTTT CASSLDSTKAFF
. TRBJ1-5 TRBV11-3 . TGTGCCAGCACCATTGGGGGGGGGTGGAATCAGCCCCAGCATTTT CASTIGGGWNQPQHF
. TRBJ1-2 TRBV7-8 . TGTGCCAGCAGCTCTCCGACTAACTATGGCTGCACCTTC CASSSPTNYGCTF
. TRBJ1-1 TRBV25-1 . TGTGCCAGCAGTGAATATTCCAGGGCTTTCTTT CASSEYSRAFF
. TRBJ1-1 TRBV11-3 . TGTGCCAGCAGCTTCGGCAGGCACACTGAAGCTTTCTTT CASSFGRHTEAFF
once TRBJ1-2 TRBV19 . TGTGCCAGTAGTACTGTTCACGGAGGGGAATATGGCTACACCTTC CASSTVHGGEYGYTF
. TRBJ1-1 TRBV19 TRBD1 TGTGCCAGTTCACTACAGGGGGCACGGGACACTGAAGCTTTCTTT CASSLQGARDTEAFF
. TRBJ2-5 TRBV2 TRBD2 TGTGCCAGCAGACCTGGACTAGCGGGGAACACCCAGTACTTC CASRPGLAGNTQYF
. TRBJ1-1 TRBV7-3 TRBD1 TGTGCCAGCAGCCCTGACAGGGACACTGAAGCTTTCTTT CASSPDRDTEAFF